The rows below give T cell receptor beta chains drawn from one sample of a study of cytomegalovirus exposure and HLA in healthy donors. Clones were sequenced by immunoSEQ multiplex PCR, and TCRdb holds only the in-frame ones, with some missing. Altogether some 180,000 clones are present, about 79% being singletons, with the ten largest covering around 1.5%. The source material was PBMCs. These receptors all stem from a man aged 18 to 35 in good health and CMV-seronegative. Each CDR3 is given with its conserved first and last residue. The D gene is left open where the match is weak. Not every row has a clone size; where given, it reads once, few, many or a size class.

>TRBJ2-3|.|TRBV7-9|TRBD2
CASSSPGLADCSHF
TGTGCCAGCAGCTCTCCCGGACTAGCGGACTGCAGTCATTTT
>TRBJ2-1|.|TRBV5-1|.
CASSLESRNEQFF
TGCGCCAGCAGCTTGGAGTCACGGAATGAGCAGTTCTTC
>TRBJ2-7|.|TRBV29-1|TRBD1
CSVEDRTSSYEQYF
TGCAGCGTTGAGGACAGGACGAGCTCCTACGAGCAGTACTTC
>TRBJ1-5|few|TRBV27|.
CASSPTDLNQPQHF
TGTGCCAGCAGTCCGACAGATCTCAATCAGCCCCAGCATTTT
>TRBJ2-2|.|TRBV5-1|.
CASSLLGQQNTGELFF
TGCGCCAGCAGCCTCCTAGGACAGCAGAACACCGGGGAGCTGTTTTTT
>TRBJ2-2|.|TRBV6-6|.
CASSYSNGVDTGELFF
TGTGCCAGCAGTTACTCGAACGGGGTGGACACCGGGGAGCTGTTTTTT
>TRBJ2-7|.|TRBV9|TRBD1
CASSAYGTGNYEQYF
TGTGCCAGCAGCGCATACGGGACAGGGAACTACGAGCAGTACTTC
>TRBJ1-4|.|TRBV6-1|.
CASSVRSNEKLFF
TGTGCCAGCAGTGTCAGAAGTAATGAAAAACTGTTTTTT
>TRBJ2-7|.|TRBV6-1|.
CASSDPGVYEQYF
TGTGCCAGCAGTGACCCAGGGGTGTACGAGCAGTACTTC
>TRBJ2-5|.|TRBV10-2|TRBD1
CASSGRDRGYQETQYF
TGCGCCAGCAGTGGGAGGGACAGGGGGTACCAAGAGACCCAGTACTTC
>TRBJ1-4|few|TRBV7-9|.
CASRRGYREVNEKLFF
TGTGCCAGCAGGCGAGGGTACAGGGAAGTGAACGAAAAACTGTTTTTT
>TRBJ2-7|few|TRBV9|.
CATTLTYEQYF
TGTGCCACCACACTAACCTACGAGCAGTACTTC
>TRBJ2-7|.|TRBV7-2|TRBD2
CASSLALAGAGYEQYF
TGTGCCAGCAGCCTCGCTCTAGCGGGAGCTGGCTACGAGCAGTACTTC
>TRBJ2-1|few|TRBV25-1|TRBD1
CASRRMGGQGNEQFF
TGTGCCAGCAGGCGTATGGGGGGACAGGGAAATGAGCAGTTCTTC
>TRBJ1-4|.|TRBV2|.
CASRRLGEKLFF
TGTGCCAGCAGGAGGTTGGGTGAAAAACTGTTTTTT
>TRBJ2-7|.|TRBV9|TRBD2
CASSVGGRAYEQYF
TGTGCCAGCAGCGTAGGCGGGAGGGCCTACGAGCAGTACTTC
>TRBJ1-2|once|TRBV5-4|TRBD1
CASSYYPGTAKLNYGYTF
TGTGCCAGCAGCTATTACCCCGGGACAGCCAAGCTTAACTATGGCTACACCTTC
>TRBJ1-1|.|TRBV28|.
CASNSFGQYTEAFF
TGTGCCAGCAACAGCTTCGGACAGTACACTGAAGCTTTCTTT
>TRBJ1-2|.|TRBV6-1|TRBD1
CASSENGRGGEGYTF
TGTGCCAGCAGTGAAAACGGGCGAGGGGGCGAGGGCTACACCTTC
>TRBJ2-7|few|TRBV6-1|.
CASSEADGSGYEQYF
TGTGCCAGCAGTGAAGCTGACGGGAGTGGCTACGAGCAGTACTTC
>TRBJ2-7|few|TRBV9|.
CASSVNSGSTYEQYF
TGTGCCAGCAGCGTAAATTCAGGGTCCACCTACGAGCAGTACTTC
>TRBJ2-1|.|TRBV5-1|.
CASSGSGPHNEQFF
TGCGCCAGCAGCGGGAGCGGGCCCCACAATGAGCAGTTCTTC
>TRBJ2-5|.|TRBV2|.
CASSRTKLETQYF
TGTGCCAGCAGTCGGACTAAATTGGAGACCCAGTACTTC
>TRBJ2-1|.|TRBV7-2|TRBD2
CASGGGGMSYNEQFF
TGTGCCAGCGGTGGCGGGGGGATGTCCTACAATGAGCAGTTCTTC
>TRBJ1-2|.|TRBV5-4|TRBD1
CASSLSQGLSYGYTF
TGTGCCAGCAGCTTGTCACAGGGGCTTTCCTATGGCTACACCTTC
>TRBJ2-7|.|TRBV30|TRBD1
CAWTGGTGGYEQYF
TGTGCCTGGACCGGCGGGACAGGGGGCTACGAGCAGTACTTC
>TRBJ1-1|.|TRBV7-3|.
CASSSDRNTEAFF
TGTGCCAGCAGCTCCGACAGGAACACTGAAGCTTTCTTT
>TRBJ2-4|.|TRBV7-3|.
CASSLTAGKNIQYF
TGTGCCAGCAGCTTAACGGCGGGCAAAAACATTCAGTACTTC
>TRBJ1-1|once|TRBV9|TRBD1
CASTLTGRNTEAFF
TGTGCCAGCACCCTGACAGGGCGGAACACTGAAGCTTTCTTT
>TRBJ2-7|.|TRBV7-9|TRBD2
CASSLVGGRAYEQYF
TGTGCCAGCAGCTTAGTTGGCGGGAGGGCCTACGAGCAGTACTTC
>TRBJ2-7|.|TRBV12-5|.
CASGLPWGSYYEQYF
TGTGCTAGTGGTTTGCCCTGGGGCAGCTACTACGAGCAGTACTTC
>TRBJ2-7|.|TRBV28|TRBD1
CASSSTGGHEQYF
TGTGCCAGCAGTTCGACAGGGGGGCACGAGCAGTACTTC
>TRBJ1-5|.|TRBV23-1|.
CASSQGQGNQPQHF
TGCGCCAGCAGTCAGGGGCAGGGGAATCAGCCCCAGCATTTT
>TRBJ2-1|few|TRBV7-3|TRBD2
CASSFGLAGGFSYNEQFF
TGTGCCAGCAGCTTCGGGCTAGCGGGGGGCTTCTCCTACAATGAGCAGTTCTTC
>TRBJ1-1|.|TRBV4-1|.
CASSQTLAGTEAFF
TGCGCCAGCAGCCAGACTCTCGCGGGCACTGAAGCTTTCTTT
>TRBJ1-6|.|TRBV7-9|.
CASSPGTPWDSPLHF
TGTGCCAGCAGTCCTGGGACTCCCTGGGATTCACCCCTCCACTTT
>TRBJ2-3|once|TRBV9|.
CASSVWDTDTRYF
TGTGCCAGCAGCGTTTGGGACACAGATACGCGGTATTTT
>TRBJ2-7|.|TRBV9|.
CASSPNQGGAYEQYF
TGTGCCAGCAGCCCCAACCAAGGGGGTGCGTACGAGCAGTACTTC
>TRBJ2-1|.|TRBV28|TRBD2
CASSSPGLAAHHNEQFF
TGTGCCAGCAGTTCACCGGGACTAGCGGCCCATCACAATGAGCAGTTCTTC
>TRBJ2-3|few|TRBV19|TRBD1
CASSILGQVIGETDTQYF
TGTGCCAGTAGTATTCTGGGACAGGTGATCGGGGAAACAGATACGCAGTATTTT
>TRBJ2-7|.|TRBV28|.
CASSLSAGWGYEQYF
TGTGCCAGCAGTCTTTCTGCGGGGTGGGGGTACGAGCAGTACTTC
>TRBJ1-3|.|TRBV2|TRBD1
CASSEVGGQRLPSGNTIYF
TGTGCCAGCAGTGAAGTAGGGGGACAGAGGTTGCCCTCTGGAAACACCATATATTTT